These 21 T cell receptor beta chains were sequenced from one sample in a study of T cell repertoires in cytomegalovirus infection. TCRdb re-called the reads through MiXCR, storing one row per CDR3 protein. The sample shows about 260,000 distinct CDR3 sequences, roughly 13% of them seen only once. Sequenced input: PBMCs. All receptors derive from a human donor in good health (CMV status not recorded). Some clones in this sample may be carry-over from other donors' samples.

This clonotype was recorded at least ten times. The rearrangement joins TRBV12-3 or TRBV12-4 to TRBJ1-1, with 9 bases fitting TRBD1. Trimming at V came to 8 bases and at J to 5 bases, leaving 9 bases not matched to a gene. There are 14 residues in the CDR3. In DNA form, the CDR3 reads TGTGCCAGCGCCACTACAGGGGGCATGACTGAAGCTTTCTTT. Its protein is CASATTGGMTEAFF.

Many counts were recorded for this clonotype. This chain joins TRBV27 and TRBJ1-5; 7 nucleotides match TRBD1. This CDR3 region has 16 residues. The trim removed 8 bases at V and 0 bases at J, leaving 10 bases unmatched. The V gene's germline CDR1 is MNHEY and CDR2 SMNVEV (reference sequence). The CDR3, as DNA: TGTGCCAGCGCCAGGGGGAAGAGTTATAGCAATCAGCCCCAGCATTTT. Translation gives CASARGKSYSNQPQHF.

This chain connects TRBV7-9 to TRBJ2-7; 7 bases align to TRBD2. CDR1 is SEHNR, CDR2 FQNEAQ, per germline (reference sequence). There are 15 residues in the CDR3. J lost 6 bases, V lost 1 base, and 9 bases had no gene match. The CDR3 nucleotides read TGTGCCAGCAGCTTAGTTGGCGGGAGACCCGGCGAGCAGTACTTC. It translates to CASSLVGGRPGEQYF.

Notes on this clonotype: This may be a read error, as it is one base from a much larger clone. The chain links TRBV12-3 or TRBV12-4 to TRBJ1-1, with TRBD1 as a possible D gene (5 bases). The CDR3 consists of 12 residues. V was shortened by 5 bases and J by 9 bases, with 13 bases between the two germline ends. The CDR3 coding sequence is TGTGCCAGCAGTCCAGGGACCGACCAAGCTTTCTTT. Translated, it gives CASSPGTDQAFF.

There are a few counts of this clonotype. This chain uses TRBV12-3 or TRBV12-4 with TRBJ1-4; TRBD1 matches at 11 bases. With V trimmed by 7 bases and J by 9 bases, 10 bases remained unmatched. The CDR3 consists of 15 residues. The DNA of the CDR3 is TGTGCCAGCACCGGCCGAGGACAGGGGGCACAAAAACTGTTTTTT. Translated, it gives CASTGRGQGAQKLFF.

This clonotype was observed many times. The J gene is TRBJ2-5, the V gene TRBV28; TRBD2 is a possible D gene (6 bases). This CDR3 spans 15 amino acids. Germline CDR1 reads MDHEN; CDR2 reads SYDVKM. Trimming removed 3 bases at V and 2 bases at J, with 13 bases between. In DNA form, the CDR3 reads TGTGCCAGCAGTTTGGGAGGACGGCCGCAAGAGACCCAGTACTTC. Protein sequence: CASSLGGRPQETQYF.

The table lists this clonotype with a few counts. The V call is TRBV9, the J call TRBJ1-4; D is uncertain. In germline, CDR1 is SGDLS, CDR2 YYNGEE. The CDR3 extends over 15 amino acids. V lost 3 bases to trimming and J lost 2 bases, with 11 bases between them. As DNA, the CDR3 is TGTGCCAGCAGCGGAAGTGGAGGCACTAATGAAAAACTGTTTTTT. Protein: CASSGSGGTNEKLFF.

The sample holds many counts of this clonotype. The DNA of the CDR3 is TGCAGCGTTGACGGGGGACAGACGTACCAAGAGACCCAGTACTTC. Its translation: CSVDGGQTYQETQYF. The chain is built from TRBV29-1 and TRBJ2-5, with a tentative D call TRBD1 (7 bases). This CDR3 comprises 15 residues. The V gene's germline CDR1 is SQVTM and CDR2 ANQGSEA. The V end was cut by 3 bases, the J end by 0 bases, with 14 bases between.

J is TRBJ2-7 and V is TRBV6-8; a possible D gene is TRBD2 (5 bases). The CDR3 is 16 residues long. CDR1 MNHGY and CDR2 SAAAGT come from the germline V gene. V was shortened by 6 bases and J by 7 bases, with 25 bases between the two germline ends. The DNA for the CDR3 is TGTGCCAGCAGCCGTGGCCGGACTCCCACCCTTGCTGAGCAGTACTTC. Translated: CASSRGRTPTLAEQYF.

The sample holds many counts of this clonotype. The chain uses TRBV7-2 and TRBJ2-1; 8 positions match TRBD1. Per the germline V gene, CDR1 is SGHTA and CDR2 is FQGNSA. After removal of 6 bases from V and 7 bases from J, the junction contained 2 bases not matched to a gene. This CDR3 spans 12 amino acids. CDR3 region: CASRRDRNEQFF. The DNA for the CDR3 is TGTGCCAGCAGACGGGACAGGAATGAGCAGTTCTTC. The entire variable domain, with the rest obtained from reference TRBV7-2 and TRBJ2-1, is as follows: GAGVSQSPSNKVTEKGKDVELRCDPISGHTALYWYRQSLGQGLEFLIYFQGNSAPDKSGLPSDRFSAERTGGSVSTLTIQRTQQEDSAVYLCASRRDRNEQFFGPGTRLTVL.

At least ten counts were recorded for this clonotype. The genes are TRBV7-2 and TRBJ2-2; D may be TRBD1 (5 bases). V was cut by 3 bases and J by 6 bases, with 14 bases left in between. There are 15 residues in the CDR3. Germline V lookup: CDR1 SGHTA, CDR2 FQGNSA. The CDR3 spells CASSFPQGGAGELFF. DNA of the CDR3: TGTGCCAGCAGCTTCCCGCAGGGTGGTGCCGGGGAGCTGTTTTTT.

This clonotype was detected ten times or more. The chain joins TRBV7-8 to TRBJ1-4; 7 nucleotides agree with TRBD1. The V segment lost 3 bases and the J segment 3 bases; nucleotides outside the gene matches: 7. CDR3 length: 16 amino acids. Germline-derived CDR1 and CDR2 are SGHVS and FQNEAQ. Here the CDR3 reads CASSFHETGPNEKLFF. The DNA of the CDR3 is TGTGCCAGCAGCTTCCACGAGACAGGGCCTAATGAAAAACTGTTTTTT.

This clonotype was seen at least ten times. V is TRBV7-2 and J is TRBJ1-2, with D possibly being TRBD1 (5 bases). This CDR3 is built from 14 residues. Looked up from germline, CDR1 is SGHTA and CDR2 is FQGNSA. The ends were cut back, 4 bases at V and 0 bases at J, with 9 bases in the middle. CDR3 protein: CASSSGRSNYGYTF. The CDR3 DNA reads TGTGCCAGCAGCTCGGGACGTTCTAACTATGGCTACACCTTC.

This chain uses TRBV19 with TRBJ1-5, with D maybe TRBD1 (5 bases). The CDR3 has 16 residues. Germline V gene data show CDR1 as LNHDA and CDR2 as SQIVND (reference sequence). Trimming pared 2 bases from V and 3 bases from J, leaving 14 bases between. The CDR3 loop reads CASSILRMTDNQPQHF. For the CDR3, the DNA is TGTGCCAGTAGTATATTACGAATGACAGACAATCAGCCCCAGCATTTT.

J is TRBJ2-7 and V is TRBV20-1; 11 bases map to TRBD2. CDR1 is DFQATT and CDR2 is SNEGSKA in the germline V gene (reference sequence). The CDR3 loop spans 15 amino acids. The J segment lost 7 bases and the V segment lost 5 bases, leaving 13 bases of the junction unmatched. CDR3 bases: TGCAGTGCTTCCCCTACTAGCGGGGGCCTGAGTGAGCAGTACTTC. This translates into CSASPTSGGLSEQYF.

This clonotype was detected many times. This chain uses TRBV7-2 with TRBJ1-1; possible D gene TRBD1, 5 bases. CDR1 is SGHTA and CDR2 is FQGNSA in the germline V gene. The CDR3 spans 17 residues. V was cut by 1 base and J by 5 bases, with 20 bases left in between. The CDR3 coding sequence is TGTGCCAGCAGCTTAGGGGGACGGGACTATTTGGGGACTGAAGCTTTCTTT. Encoded protein: CASSLGGRDYLGTEAFF.

This clonotype was observed many times. The rearrangement joins TRBV11-2 to TRBJ2-2, with 10 bases lining up with TRBD2. The germline V gene has CDR1 SGHAT and CDR2 FQNNGV. V shed 5 bases, J shed 7 bases, and the junction held 7 bases outside the gene matches. The CDR3 contains 15 residues. As DNA, the CDR3 is TGTGCCAGCAGCCCAAGCGGGAGGGCTAACGGGGAGCTGTTTTTT. It specifies CASSPSGRANGELFF.

V is TRBV2 and J is TRBJ1-2; possible D gene TRBD1, 5 bases. V was pared by 2 bases and J by 4 bases, with 11 bases between. Germline CDR1 and CDR2: SNHLY and FYNNEI. CDR3 size: 14 residues. The CDR3 is CASSESREAYGYTF. The CDR3 nucleotides are TGTGCCAGCAGTGAATCCAGGGAGGCCTATGGCTACACCTTC.

This clonotype was observed at least ten times. The chain recombines TRBV25-1 with TRBJ2-1; 12 bases are shared with TRBD2. The V and J ends lost 2 bases and 6 bases, in that order; junction bases with no gene match: 2. The CDR3 is 15 amino acids. Per the germline V gene, CDR1 is MGHDK and CDR2 is SYGVNS. The chain's CDR3 is CASSEGLAGFNEQFF. Here the CDR3 DNA reads TGTGCCAGCAGTGAAGGACTAGCGGGATTCAATGAGCAGTTCTTC. The entire variable domain, with the rest obtained from reference TRBV25-1 and TRBJ2-1, is as follows: EADIYQTPRYLVIGTGKKITLECSQTMGHDKMYWYQQDPGMELHLIHYSYGVNSTEKGDLSSESTVSRIRTEHFPLTLESARPSHTSQYLCASSEGLAGFNEQFFGPGTRLTVL.

The chain is built from TRBV18 and TRBJ2-2, with D maybe TRBD1 (6 bases). This CDR3 spans 14 amino acids. The germline CDR1 and CDR2 sequences are KGHSH and LQKENI. Trimming took 4 bases from V and 2 from J, leaving 8 bases between them. CDR3 DNA sequence: TGTGCCAGCTCACGACAGGAAAACACCGGGGAGCTGTTTTTT. This encodes CASSRQENTGELFF. The whole variable domain, filled in from reference TRBV18 and TRBJ2-2, reads NAGVMQNPRHLVRRRGQEARLRCSPMKGHSHVYWYRQLPEEGLKFMVYLQKENIIDESGMPKERFSAEFPKEGPSILRIQQVVRGDSAAYFCASSRQENTGELFFGEGSRLTVL.

This clonotype was observed a few times. This chain joins TRBV29-1 and TRBJ2-5; no definite D call. The V gene lost 7 bases and the J gene lost 1 base, with 10 bases spanning the gap. This CDR3 spans 12 amino acids. Germline assignment: CDR1 SQVTM and CDR2 ANQGSEA. Written as DNA, the CDR3 is TGCAGCGCGGACCTGGCCCAAGAGACCCAGTACTTC. This sequence encodes CSADLAQETQYF.